This TCR beta chain was sequenced during a study of OX40 agonist ivuxolimab in advanced cancers. Regarding the research as a whole: The costimulatory receptor OX40 (CD134) was targeted by ivuxolimab, a fully human IgG2 agonistic monoclonal antibody. Intravenous ivuxolimab was administered to patients every 2 weeks at six dose levels: 0.01, 0.1, 0.3, 1.5, 3 and 10 mg/kg. The dose-escalation cohort was approximately 83% male with a mean age of about 65 years, ranging from roughly 20 to 80. The paper reports the monotherapy dose-escalation portion (N = 52 patients) of the phase I ivuxolimab trial. Of the 50 to 55 patients in dose escalation, some 20 had hepatocellular carcinoma, some 15 had melanoma, 9 had renal cell carcinoma and 9 had head and neck cancer. The purpose of peripheral TCRbeta sequencing was to test whether ivuxolimab changed TCR sequence diversity and led to clonal T-cell expansion. Partial responses were achieved by three dose-escalation patients, of whom one had hepatocellular carcinoma and two had cutaneous melanoma. Prior anti-PD-1, anti-PD-L1 or anti-CTLA-4 therapy was permitted, and 40% of dose-escalation patients had received checkpoint inhibitors. Paper-wide results and their limitations: At doses from 0.1 to 3.0 mg/kg, clonal expansion was seen in both CD4+ and CD8+ blood T cells between baseline and week 6. Low levels of normalized T-cell clonal expansion were also shown by some nonresponding patients. The antigen specificity of the peripheral T cells that underwent clonal expansion was not determined. In the 0.1-3.0 mg/kg groups, partial responders had among the lowest normalized peripheral clonal expansion, particularly in CD8+ T cells. After ivuxolimab, expanded clones were on average more numerous among CD8+ T cells than among CD4+ T cells.

Patients with a history of autoimmune disease or receiving systemic immunosuppression were excluded from the trial. Peripheral blood for TCR sequencing was drawn from every dose cohort at baseline, at cycle 4 day 1 and at cycle 7 day 1. The samples were drawn from a first-in-human, open-label, multicenter phase I dose-escalation trial of ivuxolimab. Adults with locally advanced or metastatic head and neck squamous cell, hepatocellular, melanoma or renal cell carcinoma were enrolled in the trial. CD4+ and CD8+ T cells were sorted separately from peripheral blood before TCR sequencing. The count of this clone is one. Its antigen remains undetermined. Per-base qualities were not stored, and no clone one base away is much larger. Including the terminal cysteine and phenylalanine, the CDR3 comprises 16 residues. Only the CDR3 region is kept as DNA, spanning 48 bases read in frame from base 1. Trimming leaves V shorter by 4 bases and J shorter by 1 base, with the junction holding 3 bases beyond the gene matches. The germline V gene gives CDR1 as SGHRS and CDR2 as YFSETQ.

To sequence the TCRbeta CDR3 region, genomic DNA was isolated from the sorted cells. The immunoSEQ Assay was used to sequence the TCRbeta CDR3 regions. The table was pulled from immuneACCESS by TCRdb, which kept in-frame rearrangements only. Such tables lose some clones; where checked, under half of the loss comes from unresolved V genes, and the rest has no known cause. This sample is represented by tens of thousands of clones; approximately 86% of them were singletons. 0.68% of the sample belongs to the ten largest clones. The V and J segments used are TRBV5-1 and TRBJ2-3; TRBD2 agrees with 13 junctional bases. The TCR sequence derives from an adult with an advanced solid tumor such as melanoma, head and neck, liver or kidney cancer. The sequences come from CD4+ or CD8+ T cells sorted from blood, collected in a trial of the OX40 agonist ivuxolimab. The sequenced DNA is TGCGCCAGCAGCATAGGGACTAGCGGGGGCACAGATACGCAGTATTTT. The resulting protein is CASSIGTSGGTDTQYF.